The 15 T cell receptor beta chains presented below share a single source sample, sequenced in a study of CD8 T cells in ankylosing spondylitis. TCRdb processed the 5' RACE reads anew with MiXCR; each CDR3 protein has one entry. The top ten hold about 0.49% of the sample, which has about 840,000 distinct CDR3 sequences, about 12% seen once. Whole-study findings and limits: Apparently characteristic of ankylosing spondylitis blood was a TCR beta motif (under ten highly homologous variants).

No antigen has been identified for these receptors. The sample was blood, either unsorted or a sorted T cell fraction (not recorded which). All receptors come from a male donor with ankylosing spondylitis.

The rearrangement uses TRBV20-1 and TRBJ2-1; D not certain. This CDR3 is 14 amino acids long. Trimming pared 2 bases from V and 5 bases from J, leaving 13 bases between. Germline V gene lookup returns CDR1 DFQATT and CDR2 SNEGSKA (reference sequence). The CDR3 protein is CSARPLDQHNEQFF. CDR3 in DNA: TGCAGTGCTAGACCATTGGACCAACACAATGAGCAGTTCTTC.

The chain is built from TRBV10-3 and TRBJ2-3; 8 positions agree with TRBD2. The J segment lost 4 bases and the V segment lost 8 bases, leaving 11 bases of the junction unmatched. CDR1 is ENHRY, CDR2 SYGVKD, per germline. The length of the CDR3 is 15 residues. In nucleotides, the CDR3 is TGTGCCATCCTTGACATAGCGGGAAGCTCAGATACGCAGTATTTT. Amino acids: CAILDIAGSSDTQYF.

This clonotype appeared many times. One junction end disagrees with the germline gene, perhaps due to a read error. V is TRBV5-1 and J is TRBJ2-7, with 10 nucleotides matching TRBD1. The CDR3 covers 14 residues. Germline CDR1 SGHRS, CDR2 YFSETQ. CDR3 coding DNA: TGTGCCAGCAGCCTAGGGGACAGGGGTTACGAGCAGTACTTC. It is translated as CASSLGDRGYEQYF.

This clonotype was detected only a few times. The rearrangement joins TRBV28 to TRBJ2-1; 14 nucleotides match TRBD2. Germline CDR1 MDHEN, CDR2 SYDVKM. The ends lost 6 bases at V and 9 bases at J; junction bases unmatched: 13. The CDR3 is made up of 17 amino acids. In DNA form, the CDR3 reads TGTGCCAGCAGCCCCTTTTTTGGGACTAGCGGGAGAGTTGAGCAGTTCTTC. Translating gives CASSPFFGTSGRVEQFF.

This clonotype was counted a few times. The rearrangement joins TRBV20-1 to TRBJ2-3; D not certain. The CDR3 is 13 amino acids. Trimming removed 5 bases at V and 0 bases at J, with 9 bases between. Looked up from germline, CDR1 is DFQATT and CDR2 is SNEGSKA (reference sequence). CDR3 in DNA: TGCAGTGCTCTCTTAGGGAGCACAGATACGCAGTATTTT. Translating it yields CSALLGSTDTQYF.

This clonotype was picked up a small number of times. V and J are TRBV12-3 or TRBV12-4 and TRBJ2-1; no clear D gene. This CDR3 region has 13 residues. With 3 bases removed from V and 8 bases from J, the gap between germline ends came to 11 bases. The CDR3 region has the DNA TGTGCCAGCAGTTTGAGGAGTCGGTATGAGCAGTTCTTC. It is translated as CASSLRSRYEQFF.

With regard to this clonotype: The final CDR3 position lacks the conserved phenylalanine or tryptophan, pointing to a likely read error. The CDR3 region is CSAPDTTSGDNNEQFS. CDR3 nucleotide sequence: TGCAGTGCTCCCGACACGACTAGCGGGGATAACAATGAGCAGTTCTCC. The V gene is TRBV20-1, the J gene TRBJ2-1, with 11 positions matching TRBD2. The CDR3 totals 16 residues. Germline CDR1 and CDR2: DFQATT and SNEGSKA (reference sequence). J gave up 5 bases and V 5 bases, and 11 bases lay outside the gene matches.

This clonotype was seen ten or more times. The chain carries TRBV29-1 and TRBJ2-5, with 8 bases fitting TRBD1. Germline-derived CDR1 and CDR2 are SQVTM and ANQGSEA. The CDR3 loop spans 14 amino acids. Trimming cost V 6 bases and J 4 bases; bases outside gene matches: 10. The CDR3 loop reads CSVADRDGGETQYF. The CDR3 DNA reads as TGCAGCGTCGCGGACAGGGATGGGGGAGAGACCCAGTACTTC. The entire variable domain, with the rest obtained from reference TRBV29-1 and TRBJ2-5, is as follows: SAVISQKPSRDICQRGTSLTIQCQVDSQVTMMFWYRQQPGQSLTLIATANQGSEATYESGFVIDKFPISRPNLTFSTLTVSNMSPEDSSIYLCSVADRDGGETQYFGPGTRLLVL.

This clonotype came up a few times. This CDR3 reads CASSEEPSGTYNEQFF. Here the CDR3 DNA reads TGTGCCAGCAGTGAAGAGCCTAGCGGGACTTACAATGAGCAGTTCTTC. This rearrangement joins TRBV25-1 to TRBJ2-1; 9 nucleotides agree with TRBD2. Germline V gene data show CDR1 as MGHDK and CDR2 as SYGVNS. V lost 2 bases, J lost 4 bases, and 6 bases stayed unmatched. The CDR3 covers 16 residues.

The chain has TRBV7-2 and TRBJ1-1; D is undetermined. Trimming cost V 1 base and J 1 base, with 7 bases left between them. CDR3 length equals 14 residues. Germline CDR1 is SGHTA and CDR2 is FQGNSA. For the CDR3, the DNA is TGTGCCAGCAGCTTAGGGCCGAGGAACACTGAAGCTTTCTTT. It encodes CASSLGPRNTEAFF.

Only a few counts were recorded for this clonotype. This chain uses TRBV20-1 with TRBJ2-3; 8 bases fit TRBD2. The CDR3 runs 15 residues. V was pared by 0 bases and J by 9 bases, with 11 bases of the junction left unmatched. Looked up from germline, CDR1 is DFQATT and CDR2 is SNEGSKA (reference sequence). For the CDR3, the DNA is TGCAGTGCTAGAGATCGGTTGGCTAGCGGGTACACGCAGTATTTT. It specifies CSARDRLASGYTQYF.

This clonotype occurred a few times. This chain joins TRBV20-1 and TRBJ1-5; D perhaps matches TRBD1 (5 bases). Germline CDR1 reads DFQATT; CDR2 reads SNEGSKA (reference sequence). The CDR3 spans 14 residues. Trimming stripped 3 bases from V and 7 bases from J, with 16 bases between. CDR3 amino acids: CSAREFSGAQPQHF. The CDR3 nucleotides are TGCAGTGCTAGGGAATTCTCCGGGGCCCAGCCCCAGCATTTT.

The chain uses TRBV5-1 and TRBJ2-5; D is possibly TRBD1 or TRBD2 (5 bases each). V was shortened by 5 bases and J by 5 bases, with 19 bases between the two germline ends. The CDR3 runs to 15 residues. The germline CDR1 and CDR2 sequences are SGHRS and YFSETQ. The CDR3 nucleotides read TGCGCCAGCAGTTCCGGGACCATACCAGGGGAGACCCAGTACTTC. Translated: CASSSGTIPGETQYF.

This clonotype has only a few counts. The chain employs TRBV14 and TRBJ2-7; D gene unclear. This CDR3 contains 17 residues. CDR1 and CDR2 from the germline V gene are SGHDN and FVKESK. Trimming cost V 3 bases and J 2 bases, with 20 bases left between them. The CDR3 loop reads CASSQARATARAYEQYF. The CDR3 DNA reads as TGTGCCAGCAGCCAGGCTCGGGCGACTGCACGGGCCTACGAGCAGTACTTC. The whole variable domain, remainder taken from reference TRBV14 and TRBJ2-7, is EAGVTQFPSHSVIEKGQTVTLRCDPISGHDNLYWYRRVMGKEIKFLLHFVKESKQDESGMPNNRFLAERTGGTYSTLKVQPAELEDSGVYFCASSQARATARAYEQYFGPGTRLTVT.

This clonotype turned up a few times. The J gene is TRBJ2-7, the V gene TRBV5-1; D gene ambiguous. Germline lookup yields CDR1 SGHRS and CDR2 YFSETQ. The ends were cut back, 4 bases at V and 5 bases at J, with 13 bases in the middle. This CDR3 comprises 13 residues. In DNA, the CDR3 is TGCGCCAGCAGCCGGGCCCAAGGAAACGAGCAGTACTTC. Translation: CASSRAQGNEQYF. The complete variable domain, with remaining parts taken from reference TRBV5-1 and TRBJ2-7, reads KAGVTQTPRYLIKTRGQQVTLSCSPISGHRSVSWYQQTPGQGLQFLFEYFSETQRNKGNFPGRFSGRQFSNSRSEMNVSTLELGDSALYLCASSRAQGNEQYFGPGTRLTVT.